This T cell receptor beta chain was documented in a study of blood T cell repertoires in COVID-19. Study overall: T cells, B-cell-depleted T cells, or PBMCs supplied cDNA or gDNA.

Authors' processing steps: Amplification with reference gene primers provided the estimates of nucleated cell counts. The method was immunoSEQ multiplex PCR; TCRdb's version includes in-frame clones alone and lacks a portion of them. Clone size and the V and J calls come from that table; the DNA yielded D and trimming. The table shows more than 110,000 clones, with 84% occurring only once. In regard to this clone: Germline and junction disagree at one end, which may indicate a read error.

The sequence was obtained from a human donor in a cohort sampled during active COVID-19. The sample taken for sequencing was peripheral blood.

The CDR3 protein is CASSGRTRWSGTDMQYF. The CDR3, as DNA: TGCGCCAGCAGCGGGAGGACGCGTTGGTCGGGCACAGATATGCAGTATTTT. V gene TRBV5-1 combines with J gene TRBJ2-3; D possibly corresponds to TRBD2 (6 bases). Germline CDR1 is SGHRS and CDR2 is YFSETQ. This CDR3 region has 17 residues. Full variable domain (remainder filled in from reference TRBV5-1 and TRBJ2-3): KAGVTQTPRYLIKTRGQQVTLSCSPISGHRSVSWYQQTPGQGLQFLFEYFSETQRNKGNFPGRFSGRQFSNSRSEMNVSTLELGDSALYLCASSGRTRWSGTDMQYFGPGTRLTVL.